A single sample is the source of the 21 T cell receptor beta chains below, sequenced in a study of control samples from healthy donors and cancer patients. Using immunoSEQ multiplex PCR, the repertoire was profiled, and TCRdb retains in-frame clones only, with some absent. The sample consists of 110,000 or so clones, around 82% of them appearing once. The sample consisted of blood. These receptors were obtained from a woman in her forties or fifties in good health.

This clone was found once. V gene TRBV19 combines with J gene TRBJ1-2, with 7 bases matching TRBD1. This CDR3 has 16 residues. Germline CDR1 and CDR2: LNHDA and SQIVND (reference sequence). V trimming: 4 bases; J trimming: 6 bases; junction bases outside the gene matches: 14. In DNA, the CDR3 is TGTGCCAGTAGTACCCCGGGAGGGGGCGCCAAGGATGGCTACACCTTC. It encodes CASSTPGGGAKDGYTF.

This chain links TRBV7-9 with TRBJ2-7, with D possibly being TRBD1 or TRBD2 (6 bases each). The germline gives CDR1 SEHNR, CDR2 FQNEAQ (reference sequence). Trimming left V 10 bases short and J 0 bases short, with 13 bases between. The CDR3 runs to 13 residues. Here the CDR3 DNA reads TGTGCCACCGGGGGCTCCAGCTCCTACGAGCAGTACTTC. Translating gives CATGGSSSYEQYF.

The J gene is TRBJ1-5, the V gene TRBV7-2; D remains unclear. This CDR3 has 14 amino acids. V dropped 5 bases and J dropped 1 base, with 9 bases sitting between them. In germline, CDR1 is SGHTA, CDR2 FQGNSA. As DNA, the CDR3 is TGTGCCAGCAGCGTTGGTGGGAGCAATCAGCCCCAGCATTTT. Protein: CASSVGGSNQPQHF.

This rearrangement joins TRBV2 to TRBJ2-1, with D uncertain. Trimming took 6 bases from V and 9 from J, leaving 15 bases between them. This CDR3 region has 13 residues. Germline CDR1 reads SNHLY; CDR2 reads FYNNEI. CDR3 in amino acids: CASRSTVVTEQFF. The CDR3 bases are TGTGCCAGCAGGTCAACGGTCGTAACTGAGCAGTTCTTC. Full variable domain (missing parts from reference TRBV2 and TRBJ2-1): EPEVTQTPSHQVTQMGQEVILRCVPISNHLYFYWYRQILGQKVEFLVSFYNNEISEKSEIFDDQFSVERPDGSNFTLKIRSTKLEDSAMYFCASRSTVVTEQFFGPGTRLTVL.

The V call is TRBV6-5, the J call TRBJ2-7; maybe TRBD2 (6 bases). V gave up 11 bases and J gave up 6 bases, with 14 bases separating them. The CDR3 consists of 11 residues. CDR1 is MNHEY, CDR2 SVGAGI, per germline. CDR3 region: CAGGLFGEQYF. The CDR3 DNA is TGTGCCGGGGGACTTTTTGGCGAGCAGTACTTC.

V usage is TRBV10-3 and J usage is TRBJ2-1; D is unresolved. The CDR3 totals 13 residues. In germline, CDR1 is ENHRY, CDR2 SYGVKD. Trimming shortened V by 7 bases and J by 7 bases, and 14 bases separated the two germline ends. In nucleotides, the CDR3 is TGTGCCATCAAGGCTAGGATCGAGAATGAGCAGTTCTTC. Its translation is CAIKARIENEQFF.

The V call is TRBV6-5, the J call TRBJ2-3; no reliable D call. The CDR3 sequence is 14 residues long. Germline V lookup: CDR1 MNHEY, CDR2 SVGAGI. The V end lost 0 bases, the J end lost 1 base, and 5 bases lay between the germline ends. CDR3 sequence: CASSYSDRTDTQYF. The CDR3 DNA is TGTGCCAGCAGTTACTCAGATCGCACAGATACGCAGTATTTT.

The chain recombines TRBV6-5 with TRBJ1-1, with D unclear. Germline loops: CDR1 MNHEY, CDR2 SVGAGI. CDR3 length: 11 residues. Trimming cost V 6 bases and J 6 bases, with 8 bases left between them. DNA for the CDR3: TGTGCCAGCAGGTCCCCCTCTGAAGCTTTCTTT. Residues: CASRSPSEAFF.

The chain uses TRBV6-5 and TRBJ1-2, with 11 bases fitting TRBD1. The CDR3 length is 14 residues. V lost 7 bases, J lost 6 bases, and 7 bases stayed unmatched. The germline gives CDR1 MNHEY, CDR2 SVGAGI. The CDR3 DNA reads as TGTGCCAGCACCGGACAGGGGGCGATCGATGGCTACACCTTC. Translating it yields CASTGQGAIDGYTF.

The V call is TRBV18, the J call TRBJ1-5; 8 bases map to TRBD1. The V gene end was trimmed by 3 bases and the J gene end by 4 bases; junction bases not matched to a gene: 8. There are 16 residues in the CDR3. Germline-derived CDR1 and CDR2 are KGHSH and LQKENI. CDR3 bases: TGTGCCAGCTCACCCGAGAAGACAGGGGCTAATCAGCCCCAGCATTTT. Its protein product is CASSPEKTGANQPQHF.

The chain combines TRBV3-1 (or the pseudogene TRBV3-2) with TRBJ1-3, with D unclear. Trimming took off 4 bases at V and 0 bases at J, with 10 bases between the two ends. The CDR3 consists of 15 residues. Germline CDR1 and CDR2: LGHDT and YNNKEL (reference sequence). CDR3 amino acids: CASSLSGSSGNTIYF. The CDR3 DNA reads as TGTGCCAGCAGCCTGAGTGGGTCCTCTGGAAACACCATATATTTT.

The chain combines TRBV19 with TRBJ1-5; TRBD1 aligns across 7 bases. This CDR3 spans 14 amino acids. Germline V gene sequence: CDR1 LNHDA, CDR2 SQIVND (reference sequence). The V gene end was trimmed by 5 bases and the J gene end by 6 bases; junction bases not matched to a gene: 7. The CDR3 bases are TGTGCCAGTAGTCTGGGACAGTTTGGTCAGCCCCAGCATTTT. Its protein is CASSLGQFGQPQHF.

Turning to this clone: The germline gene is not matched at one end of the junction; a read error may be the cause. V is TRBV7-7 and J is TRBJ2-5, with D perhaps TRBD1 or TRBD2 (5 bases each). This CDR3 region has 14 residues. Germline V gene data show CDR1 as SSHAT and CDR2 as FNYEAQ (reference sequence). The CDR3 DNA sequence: TGTGCTAGCAGCTACCCGGGACGGCAAGAGACCCAGTACTTC. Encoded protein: CASSYPGRQETQYF.

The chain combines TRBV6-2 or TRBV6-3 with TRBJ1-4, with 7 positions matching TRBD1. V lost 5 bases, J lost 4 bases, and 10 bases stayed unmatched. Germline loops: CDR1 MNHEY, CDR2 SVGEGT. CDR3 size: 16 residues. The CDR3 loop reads CASSPRKQGINEKLFF. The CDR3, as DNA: TGTGCCAGCAGTCCGAGAAAACAGGGGATTAATGAAAAACTGTTTTTT.

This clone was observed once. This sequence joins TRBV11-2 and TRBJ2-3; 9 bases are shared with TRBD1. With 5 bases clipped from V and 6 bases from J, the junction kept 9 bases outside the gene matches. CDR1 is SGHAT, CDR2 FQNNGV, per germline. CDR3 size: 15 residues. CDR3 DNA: TGTGCCAGCAGCACCCACAGGGGGCGGGCGGATACGCAGTATTTT. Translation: CASSTHRGRADTQYF.

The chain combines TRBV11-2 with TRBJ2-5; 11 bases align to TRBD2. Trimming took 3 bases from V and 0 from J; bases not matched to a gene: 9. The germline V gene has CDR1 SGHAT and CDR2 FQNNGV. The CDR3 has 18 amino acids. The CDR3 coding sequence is TGTGCCAGCAGCTTTCCGATGACTAGCGGGACGAACCAAGAGACCCAGTACTTC. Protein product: CASSFPMTSGTNQETQYF. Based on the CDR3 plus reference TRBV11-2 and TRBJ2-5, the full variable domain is EAGVAQSPRYKIIEKRQSVAFWCNPISGHATLYWYQQILGQGPKLLIQFQNNGVVDDSQLPKDRFSAERLKGVDSTLKIQPAKLEDSAVYLCASSFPMTSGTNQETQYFGPGTRLLVL.

In DNA form, the CDR3 reads TGTGCCAGCAGCTTAATGGGAGCGGGCAGCTCCTACGAGCAGTACTTC. Translating it yields CASSLMGAGSSYEQYF. The genes are TRBV13 and TRBJ2-7; D is possibly TRBD2 (6 bases). V gave up 2 bases and J gave up 0 bases, with 14 bases separating them. Germline lookup yields CDR1 PRHDT and CDR2 FYEKMQ (reference sequence). The CDR3 spans 16 residues. Complete variable domain (other parts from reference TRBV13 and TRBJ2-7): AAGVIQSPRHLIKEKRETATLKCYPIPRHDTVYWYQQGPGQDPQFLISFYEKMQSDKGSIPDRFSAQQFSDYHSELNMSSLELGDSALYFCASSLMGAGSSYEQYFGPGTRLTVT.

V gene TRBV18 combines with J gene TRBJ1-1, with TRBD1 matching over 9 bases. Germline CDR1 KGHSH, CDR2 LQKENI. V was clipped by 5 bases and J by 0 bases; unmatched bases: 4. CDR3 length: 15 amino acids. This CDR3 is CASSVGQGLNTEAFF. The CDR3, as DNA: TGTGCCAGCTCAGTCGGACAGGGGTTGAACACTGAAGCTTTCTTT.

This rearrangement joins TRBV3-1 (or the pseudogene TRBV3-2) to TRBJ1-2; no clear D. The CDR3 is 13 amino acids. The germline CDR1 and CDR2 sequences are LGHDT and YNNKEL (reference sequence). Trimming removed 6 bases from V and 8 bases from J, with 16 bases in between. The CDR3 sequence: CASSPNDLGGYTF. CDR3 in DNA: TGTGCCAGCAGTCCTAATGACCTTGGGGGCTACACCTTC.

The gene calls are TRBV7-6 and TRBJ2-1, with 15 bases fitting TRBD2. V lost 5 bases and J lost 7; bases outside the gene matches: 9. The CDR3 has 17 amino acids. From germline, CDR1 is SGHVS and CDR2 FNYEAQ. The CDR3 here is CASSPGLAGGPDNEQFF. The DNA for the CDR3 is TGTGCCAGCAGCCCAGGACTAGCGGGAGGGCCGGATAATGAGCAGTTCTTC.

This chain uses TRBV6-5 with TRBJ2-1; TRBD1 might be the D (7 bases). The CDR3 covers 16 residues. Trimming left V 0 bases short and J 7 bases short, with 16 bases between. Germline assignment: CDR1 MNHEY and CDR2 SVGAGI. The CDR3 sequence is CASSYSEKGAGNEQFF. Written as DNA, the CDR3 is TGTGCCAGCAGTTACTCCGAAAAGGGGGCGGGAAATGAGCAGTTCTTC.